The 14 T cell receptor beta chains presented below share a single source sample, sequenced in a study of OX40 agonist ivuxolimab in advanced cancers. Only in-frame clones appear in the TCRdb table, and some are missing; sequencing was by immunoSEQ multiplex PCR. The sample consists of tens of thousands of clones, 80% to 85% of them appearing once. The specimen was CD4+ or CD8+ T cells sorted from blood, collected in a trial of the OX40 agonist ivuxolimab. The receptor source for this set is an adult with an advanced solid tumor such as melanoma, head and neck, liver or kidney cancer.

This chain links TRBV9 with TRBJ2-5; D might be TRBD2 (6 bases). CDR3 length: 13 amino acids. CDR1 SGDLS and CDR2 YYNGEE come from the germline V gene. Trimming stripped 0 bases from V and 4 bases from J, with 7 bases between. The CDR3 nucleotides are TGTGCCAGCAGCGTAGCCGGGGGAGAGACCCAGTACTTC. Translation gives CASSVAGGETQYF. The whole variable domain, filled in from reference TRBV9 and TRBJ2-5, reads DSGVTQTPKHLITATGQRVTLRCSPRSGDLSVYWYQQSLDQGLQFLIQYYNGEERAKGNILERFSAQQFPDLHSELNLSSLELGDSALYFCASSVAGGETQYFGPGTRLLVL.

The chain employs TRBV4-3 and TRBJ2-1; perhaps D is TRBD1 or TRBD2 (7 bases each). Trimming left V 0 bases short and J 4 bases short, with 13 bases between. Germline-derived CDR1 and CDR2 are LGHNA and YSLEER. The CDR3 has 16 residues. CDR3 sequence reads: CASSQESGTVYNEQFF. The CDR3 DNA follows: TGCGCCAGCAGCCAAGAAAGCGGGACAGTTTACAATGAGCAGTTCTTC.

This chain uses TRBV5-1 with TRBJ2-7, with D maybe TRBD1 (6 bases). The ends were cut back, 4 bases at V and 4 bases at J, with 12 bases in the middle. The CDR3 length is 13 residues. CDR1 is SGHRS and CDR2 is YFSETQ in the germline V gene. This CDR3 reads CASSIDRRYEQYF. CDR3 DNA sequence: TGCGCCAGCAGCATTGACAGGCGATACGAGCAGTACTTC. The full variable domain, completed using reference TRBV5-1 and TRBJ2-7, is KAGVTQTPRYLIKTRGQQVTLSCSPISGHRSVSWYQQTPGQGLQFLFEYFSETQRNKGNFPGRFSGRQFSNSRSEMNVSTLELGDSALYLCASSIDRRYEQYFGPGTRLTVT.

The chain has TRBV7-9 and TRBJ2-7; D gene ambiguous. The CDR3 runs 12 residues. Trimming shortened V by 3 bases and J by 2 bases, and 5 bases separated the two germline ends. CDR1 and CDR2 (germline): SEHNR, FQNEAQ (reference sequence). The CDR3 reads CASSFLTYEQYF. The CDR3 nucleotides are TGTGCCAGCAGCTTCCTCACCTACGAGCAGTACTTC.

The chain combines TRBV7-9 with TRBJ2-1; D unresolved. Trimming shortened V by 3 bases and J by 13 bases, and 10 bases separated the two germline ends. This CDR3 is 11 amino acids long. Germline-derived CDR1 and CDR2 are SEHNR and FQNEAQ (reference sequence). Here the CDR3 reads CASSLGLLQFF. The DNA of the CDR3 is TGTGCCAGCAGCTTGGGTCTCCTTCAGTTCTTC.

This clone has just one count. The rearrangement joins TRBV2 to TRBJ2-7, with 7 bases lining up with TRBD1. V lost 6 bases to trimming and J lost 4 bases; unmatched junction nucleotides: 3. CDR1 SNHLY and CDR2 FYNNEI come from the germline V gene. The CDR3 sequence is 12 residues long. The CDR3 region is CASRGTVYEQYF. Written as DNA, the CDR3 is TGTGCCAGCAGGGGGACAGTTTACGAGCAGTACTTC.

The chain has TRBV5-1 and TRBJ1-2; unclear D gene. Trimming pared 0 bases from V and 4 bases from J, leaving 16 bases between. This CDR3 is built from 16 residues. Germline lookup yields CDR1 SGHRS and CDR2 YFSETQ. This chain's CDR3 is CASSLAPEAPIYGYTF. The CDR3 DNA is TGCGCCAGCAGCTTGGCTCCGGAGGCTCCTATCTATGGCTACACCTTC.

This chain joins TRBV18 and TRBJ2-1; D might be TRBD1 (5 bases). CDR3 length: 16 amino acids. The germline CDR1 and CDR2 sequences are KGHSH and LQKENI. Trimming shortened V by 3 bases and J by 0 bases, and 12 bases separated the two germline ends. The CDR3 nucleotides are TGTGCCAGCTCACCGTCAGGGAACCCCTCCTACAATGAGCAGTTCTTC. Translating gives CASSPSGNPSYNEQFF.

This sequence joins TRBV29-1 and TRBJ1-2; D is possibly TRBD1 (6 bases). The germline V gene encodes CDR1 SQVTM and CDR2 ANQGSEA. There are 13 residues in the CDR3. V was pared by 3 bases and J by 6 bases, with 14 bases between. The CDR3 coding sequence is TGCAGCGTTGACTTCAGGGGAATACATGGCTACACCTTC. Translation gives CSVDFRGIHGYTF.

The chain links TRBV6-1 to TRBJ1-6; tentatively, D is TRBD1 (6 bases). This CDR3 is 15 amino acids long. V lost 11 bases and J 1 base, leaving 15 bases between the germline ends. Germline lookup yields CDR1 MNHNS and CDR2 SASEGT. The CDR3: CAGAIRGSYNSPLHF. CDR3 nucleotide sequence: TGTGCCGGCGCTATCAGGGGTTCCTATAATTCACCCCTCCACTTT.

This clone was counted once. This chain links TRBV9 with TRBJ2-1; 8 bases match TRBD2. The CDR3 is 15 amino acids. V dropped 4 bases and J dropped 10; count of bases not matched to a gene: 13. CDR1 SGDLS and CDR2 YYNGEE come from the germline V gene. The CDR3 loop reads CASSFPGLGGSEQFF. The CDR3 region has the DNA TGTGCCAGCAGCTTTCCGGGACTAGGGGGTTCGGAGCAGTTCTTC.

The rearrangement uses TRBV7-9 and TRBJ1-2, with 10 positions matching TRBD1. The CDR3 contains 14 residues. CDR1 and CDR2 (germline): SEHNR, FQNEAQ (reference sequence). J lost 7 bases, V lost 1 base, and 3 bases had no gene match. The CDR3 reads CASSLGQGAGGYTF. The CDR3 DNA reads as TGTGCCAGCAGCTTAGGACAGGGGGCAGGTGGCTACACCTTC.

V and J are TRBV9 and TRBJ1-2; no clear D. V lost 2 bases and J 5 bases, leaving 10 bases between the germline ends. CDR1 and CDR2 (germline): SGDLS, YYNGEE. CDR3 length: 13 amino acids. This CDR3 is CASSVLGLYGYTF. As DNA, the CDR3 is TGTGCCAGCAGCGTGCTAGGACTTTATGGCTACACCTTC. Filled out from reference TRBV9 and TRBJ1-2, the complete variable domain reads DSGVTQTPKHLITATGQRVTLRCSPRSGDLSVYWYQQSLDQGLQFLIQYYNGEERAKGNILERFSAQQFPDLHSELNLSSLELGDSALYFCASSVLGLYGYTFGSGTRLTVV.

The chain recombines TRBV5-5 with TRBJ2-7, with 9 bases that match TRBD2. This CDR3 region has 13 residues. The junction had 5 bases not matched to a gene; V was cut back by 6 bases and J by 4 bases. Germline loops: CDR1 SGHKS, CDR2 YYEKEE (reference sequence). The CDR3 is CASTPREGYEQYF. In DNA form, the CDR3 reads TGTGCCAGCACCCCGCGGGAGGGGTACGAGCAGTACTTC.